This T cell receptor (beta chain) was profiled in a study of blood T cell repertoires in COVID-19. Study information: Acute and convalescent COVID-19 samples came from the United States, Italy and Spain. PBMCs, B-cell-depleted T cells, or T cells were the source of the cDNA or gDNA that made up the material.

V was clipped by 1 base and J by 6 bases, with 18 bases between them. This CDR3 is 16 amino acids long. The germline V gene has CDR1 SGHVS and CDR2 FQNEAQ. In the original analysis: Quantification of nucleated cells was approximated via reference gene primer amplification. This table comes from immunoSEQ multiplex PCR, and its TCRdb copy is limited to in-frame clones, with some not included. From that table come the V and J calls and clone size; the DNA was used to work out D and trimming. Found here are more than 200,000 clones, more than 75% of them singletons; the top ten hold roughly 4.2%. Sample: peripheral blood. This chain links TRBV7-8 with TRBJ1-2; possibly TRBD1 for D (6 bases). This clonotype was sampled from a middle-aged man with acute or convalescent COVID-19. CDR3 residues: CASSLGRGTTMDGYTF. The CDR3 coding sequence is TGTGCCAGCAGCTTAGGCAGGGGTACAACTATGGATGGCTACACCTTC. Full variable domain (remainder filled in from reference TRBV7-8 and TRBJ1-2): GAGVSQSPRYKVAKRGQDVALRCDPISGHVSLFWYQQALGQGPEFLTYFQNEAQLDKSGLPSDRFFAERPEGSVSTLKIQRTQQEDSAVYLCASSLGRGTTMDGYTFGSGTRLTVV.